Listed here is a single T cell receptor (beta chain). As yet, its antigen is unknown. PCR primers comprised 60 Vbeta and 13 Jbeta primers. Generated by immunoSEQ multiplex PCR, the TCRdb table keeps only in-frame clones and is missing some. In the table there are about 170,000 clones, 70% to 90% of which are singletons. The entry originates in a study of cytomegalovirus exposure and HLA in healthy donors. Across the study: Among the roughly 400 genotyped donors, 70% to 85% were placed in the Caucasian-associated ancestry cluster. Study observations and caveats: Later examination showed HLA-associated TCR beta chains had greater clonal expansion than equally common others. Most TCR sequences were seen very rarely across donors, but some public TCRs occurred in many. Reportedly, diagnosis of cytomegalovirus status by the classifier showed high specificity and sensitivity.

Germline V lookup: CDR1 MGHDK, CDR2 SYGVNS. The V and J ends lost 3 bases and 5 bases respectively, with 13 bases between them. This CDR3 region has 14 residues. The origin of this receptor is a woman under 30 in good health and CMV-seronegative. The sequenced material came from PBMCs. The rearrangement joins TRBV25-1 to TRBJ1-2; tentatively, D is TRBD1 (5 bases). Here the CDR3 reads CASSDPGTVYGYTF. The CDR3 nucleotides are TGTGCCAGCAGTGACCCCGGGACTGTGTATGGCTACACCTTC.